The following is a T cell receptor (beta chain) sequence with its context. This record belongs to a study of blood T cell repertoires in COVID-19. About the research overall: Sites across the United States, Italy and Spain contributed samples from acute and convalescent COVID-19.

TCRdb keeps only in-frame clones here, not all; method: immunoSEQ multiplex PCR. The sample gives about 250,000 clones, about 85% of which show up once; less than 8.5% is in the top ten. The V gene lost 7 bases and the J gene lost 3 bases, with 12 bases spanning the gap. Germline loops: CDR1 MDHEN, CDR2 SYDVKM. This CDR3 has 13 amino acids. The TCR was taken from a woman aged 50 to 65 who had been exposed to COVID-19. Specimen: PBMCs or T cells enriched from blood (not recorded which). V usage is TRBV28 and J usage is TRBJ1-1; D gene uncertain. The chain's CDR3 is CASTEAGYTEAFF. The DNA of the CDR3 is TGTGCCAGCACCGAGGCGGGGTACACTGAAGCTTTCTTT.